This TCR beta chain was obtained from a study of blood T cell repertoires in COVID-19 (dated by TCRdb to 2018 to 2020). About the study as a whole: The collaborator samples originated in the United States, Italy and Spain and spanned the acute and convalescent phases of COVID-19. The prospective study material was composed of cDNA or gDNA derived from T cells, B-cell-depleted T cells, or PBMCs. The dataset comprised deeply sampled blood TCRbeta repertoires from subjects exposed to, actively infected with, or recovered from COVID-19. The repertoires were released in a freely available public database intended as a resource for research on the immune response to SARS-CoV-2. Samples were obtained from the ongoing ImmuneRACE study (first 160 participants) and from 1,200 or so subjects provided by 6 global collaborators. A de-identified subject ID, COVID-19 status, age in years and sex were almost always included in the sample metadata. Where HLA class I and class II types were available, the types were taken from metadata supplied by the sample provider, not from assay-based typing. Overall results and qualifications from the work: Clinical and demographic metadata were provided uncurated, with the amount varying by source and participant.

V trim: 7 bases; J trim: 8 bases; unmatched bases: 5. The germline V gene (reference sequence) provides CDR1 LNHDA and CDR2 SQIVND. Inclusive of the bounding cysteine and phenylalanine, the CDR3 is 13 residues long. Only the CDR3 part of the read is kept: 39 bases, read in frame from the first base. At one collaborating source in Seattle, patients were enrolled during active infection and were followed longitudinally through the course of disease. Collaborating institutions collected whole blood in K2EDTA tubes following their own protocols. Collaborator samples were shipped for TCRbeta analysis as frozen whole blood, isolated PBMCs, or DNA extracted from either sample type. Turning to this clone: Its antigen specificity is not known. One base away there is no much larger clone; base qualities are not given.

TCRbeta CDR3 regions were amplified from genomic DNA using the immunoSEQ Assay, a bias-controlled multiplex PCR. The study's processing was this. Within the assay, amplification of reference gene primers was used to estimate how many nucleated cells each sample contained. To quantify the absolute abundance of each unique TCRbeta CDR3 rearrangement, sequence reads were collapsed and filtered. For each sample, productive Simpson clonality was calculated as the square root of Simpson's diversity index over productive rearrangements. The immuneACCESS repertoire file appears here via TCRdb, limited to in-frame rearrangements. These files lack a portion of the clones; in checked studies, under half of the deficit traces to unresolved V genes, and the cause of the others is not known. V, J and clone size are taken as reported in that table, and D and trimming were inferred from the DNA itself. The sample data list 100,000 to 150,000 clones, and around 82% of these were observed just once. Approximately 18% of the sample is in the top ten clones.

The sequenced material came from peripheral blood. This receptor was obtained from a man in his thirties or forties with COVID-19, enrolled during active disease. The V and J genes are TRBV19 and TRBJ2-1; 10 bases in between match TRBD2. The sequence in DNA is TGTGCCAGTACTAGCGGGAGTGGGGATGAGCAGTTCTTC. Its protein is CASTSGSGDEQFF.